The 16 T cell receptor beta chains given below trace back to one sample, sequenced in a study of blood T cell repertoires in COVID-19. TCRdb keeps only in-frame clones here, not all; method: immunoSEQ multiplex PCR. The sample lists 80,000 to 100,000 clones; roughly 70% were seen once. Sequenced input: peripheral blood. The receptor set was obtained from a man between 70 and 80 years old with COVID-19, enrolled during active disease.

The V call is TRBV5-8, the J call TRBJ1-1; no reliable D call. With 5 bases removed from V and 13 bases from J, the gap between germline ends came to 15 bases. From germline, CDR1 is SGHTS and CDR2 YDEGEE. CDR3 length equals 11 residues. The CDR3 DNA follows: TGTGCCAGCAGTCGGGAAACGGGAAGTTTCTTT. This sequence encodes CASSRETGSFF.

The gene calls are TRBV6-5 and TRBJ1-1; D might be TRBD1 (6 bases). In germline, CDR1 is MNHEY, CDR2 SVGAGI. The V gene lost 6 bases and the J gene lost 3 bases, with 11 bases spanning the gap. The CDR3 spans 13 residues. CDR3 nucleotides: TGTGCCAGCAGCCAGGACAGATACACTGAAGCTTTCTTT. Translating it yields CASSQDRYTEAFF.

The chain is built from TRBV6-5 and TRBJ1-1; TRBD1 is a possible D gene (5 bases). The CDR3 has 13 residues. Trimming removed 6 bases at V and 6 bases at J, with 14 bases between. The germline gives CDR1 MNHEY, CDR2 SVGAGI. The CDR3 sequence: CASRREGISEAFF. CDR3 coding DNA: TGTGCCAGCAGGCGGGAGGGGATTTCTGAAGCTTTCTTT.

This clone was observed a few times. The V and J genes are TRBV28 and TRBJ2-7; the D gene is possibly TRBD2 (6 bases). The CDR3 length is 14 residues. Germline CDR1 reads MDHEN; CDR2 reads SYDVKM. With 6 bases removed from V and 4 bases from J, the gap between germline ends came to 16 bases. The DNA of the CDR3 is TGTGCCAGCAGAACGCCGGGACTTCTTTACGAGCAGTACTTC. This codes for CASRTPGLLYEQYF.

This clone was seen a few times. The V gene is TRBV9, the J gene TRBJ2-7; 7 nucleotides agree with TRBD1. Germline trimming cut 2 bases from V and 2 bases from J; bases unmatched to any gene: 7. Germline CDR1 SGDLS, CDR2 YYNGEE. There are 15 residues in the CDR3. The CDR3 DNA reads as TGTGCCAGCAGCGTCGGGACCAGGGGGACCTACGAGCAGTACTTC. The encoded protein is CASSVGTRGTYEQYF. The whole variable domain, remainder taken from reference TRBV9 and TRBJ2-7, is DSGVTQTPKHLITATGQRVTLRCSPRSGDLSVYWYQQSLDQGLQFLIQYYNGEERAKGNILERFSAQQFPDLHSELNLSSLELGDSALYFCASSVGTRGTYEQYFGPGTRLTVT.

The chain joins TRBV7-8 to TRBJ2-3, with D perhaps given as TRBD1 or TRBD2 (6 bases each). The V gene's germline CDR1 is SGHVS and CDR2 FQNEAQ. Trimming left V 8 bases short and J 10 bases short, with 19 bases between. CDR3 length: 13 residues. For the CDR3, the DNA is TGTGCCAGCTGCCGACAGGAGGGGTCTGCGCAGTATTTT. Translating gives CASCRQEGSAQYF.

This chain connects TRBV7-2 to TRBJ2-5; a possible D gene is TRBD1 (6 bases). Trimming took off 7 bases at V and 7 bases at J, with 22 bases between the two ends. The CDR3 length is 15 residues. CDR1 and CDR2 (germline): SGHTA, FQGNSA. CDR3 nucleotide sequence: TGTGCCAGCACACTACAGGGCCAAACGGGGTCGACCCAGTACTTC. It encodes CASTLQGQTGSTQYF. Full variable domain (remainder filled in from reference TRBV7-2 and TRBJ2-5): GAGVSQSPSNKVTEKGKDVELRCDPISGHTALYWYRQSLGQGLEFLIYFQGNSAPDKSGLPSDRFSAERTGGSVSTLTIQRTQQEDSAVYLCASTLQGQTGSTQYFGPGTRLLVL.

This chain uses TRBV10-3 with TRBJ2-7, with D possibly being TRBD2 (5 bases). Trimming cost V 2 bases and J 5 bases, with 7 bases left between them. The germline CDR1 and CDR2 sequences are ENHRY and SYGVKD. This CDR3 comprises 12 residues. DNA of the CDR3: TGTGCCATCAGTGAGAAGAGGGACGAGCAGTACTTC. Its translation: CAISEKRDEQYF.

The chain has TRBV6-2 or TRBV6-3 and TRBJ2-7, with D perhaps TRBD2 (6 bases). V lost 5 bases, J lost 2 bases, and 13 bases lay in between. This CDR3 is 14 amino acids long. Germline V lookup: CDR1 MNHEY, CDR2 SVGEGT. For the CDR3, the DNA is TGTGCCAGCAGTAAAATAGCGGAGACCTACGAGCAGTACTTC. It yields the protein CASSKIAETYEQYF.

The CDR3 loop reads CASPQRAGKNTGELFF. The CDR3 DNA follows: TGTGCCAGCCCTCAGAGGGCCGGGAAGAACACCGGGGAGCTGTTTTTT. V gene TRBV21-1 combines with J gene TRBJ2-2; the tabulated D call, TRBD2, remains unverified against the DNA. TRBV21-1 is a pseudogene segment. The CDR3 length is 16 residues.

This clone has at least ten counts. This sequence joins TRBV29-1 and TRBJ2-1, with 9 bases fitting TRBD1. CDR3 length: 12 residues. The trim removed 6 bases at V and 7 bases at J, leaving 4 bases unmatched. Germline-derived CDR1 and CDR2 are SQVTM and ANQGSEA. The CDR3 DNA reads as TGCAGCGTACAGGGGGCGCGGAATGAGCAGTTCTTC. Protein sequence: CSVQGARNEQFF.

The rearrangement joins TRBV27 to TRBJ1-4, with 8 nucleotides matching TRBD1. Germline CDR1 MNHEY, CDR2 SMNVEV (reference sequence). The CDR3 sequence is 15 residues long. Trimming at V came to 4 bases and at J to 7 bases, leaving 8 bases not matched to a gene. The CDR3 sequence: CASSSWTGRGEKLFF. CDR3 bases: TGTGCCAGCAGTTCTTGGACAGGGAGGGGTGAAAAACTGTTTTTT.

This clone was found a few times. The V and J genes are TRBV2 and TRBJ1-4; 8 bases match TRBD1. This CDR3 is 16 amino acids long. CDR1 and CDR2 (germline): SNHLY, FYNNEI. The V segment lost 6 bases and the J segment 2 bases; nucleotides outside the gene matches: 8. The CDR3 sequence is CASSLDRGSTNEKLFF. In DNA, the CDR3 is TGTGCCAGCAGCCTCGACAGGGGTAGTACTAATGAAAAACTGTTTTTT.

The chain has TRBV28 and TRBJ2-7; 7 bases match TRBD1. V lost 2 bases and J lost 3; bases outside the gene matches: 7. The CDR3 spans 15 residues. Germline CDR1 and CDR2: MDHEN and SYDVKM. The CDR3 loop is CASSLRDSEIYEQYF. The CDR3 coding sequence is TGTGCCAGCAGTTTAAGGGACAGCGAAATCTACGAGCAGTACTTC.

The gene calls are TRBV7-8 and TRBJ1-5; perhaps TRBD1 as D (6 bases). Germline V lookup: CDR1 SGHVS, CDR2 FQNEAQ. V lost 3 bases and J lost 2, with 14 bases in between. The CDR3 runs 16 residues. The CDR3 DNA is TGTGCCAGCAGCTTGATTCATAGACAGGGCAATCAGCCCCAGCATTTT. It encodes CASSLIHRQGNQPQHF.

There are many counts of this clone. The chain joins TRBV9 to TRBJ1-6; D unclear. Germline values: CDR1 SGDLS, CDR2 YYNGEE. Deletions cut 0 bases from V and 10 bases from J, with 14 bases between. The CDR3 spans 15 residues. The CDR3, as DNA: TGTGCCAGCAGCGTAGGTGACACCCTGGGCTCACCCCTCCACTTT. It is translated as CASSVGDTLGSPLHF.